This TCR beta chain was sequenced in a study of beta chain features in type 1 diabetes. Findings of the study overall: Naive, central memory and Treg TCRB repertoires appeared more alike in patients than in healthy donors. Significant though moderate, a shortening of TCRB CDR3s appeared in all four CD4+ subsets of Type 1 diabetes patients.

Comment on this clone: The antigen is unknown.

CDR1 and CDR2 (germline): MDHEN, SYDVKM. This CDR3 has 15 residues. V shed 4 bases, J shed 5 bases, and the junction held 8 bases outside the gene matches. All of the isolated RNA was reverse transcribed, so expressed TCRB transcripts were sequenced. Roughly 3.6 million reads was the average for naive, central memory and regulatory T cell samples. Profiling relied on immunoSEQ multiplex PCR, and the TCRdb table lists in-frame clones only, not all of them. This sample carries around 340,000 clones, 9.3% of them seen once, and the ten largest clones take 1%. It was via CD45RO/CCR7/CD25/CD127/CD95/CD27 that CD4+ naive, central memory, regulatory and stem cell-like memory cells were sorted.

J is TRBJ1-5 and V is TRBV28, with 7 bases matching TRBD1. The sequence was obtained from a man aged 30 to 45 with type 1 diabetes. The specimen was central memory CD4+ T cells from blood. The chain's CDR3 is CASSSGQVVDQPQHF. DNA of the CDR3: TGTGCCAGCAGTTCTGGACAGGTAGTCGATCAGCCCCAGCATTTT.